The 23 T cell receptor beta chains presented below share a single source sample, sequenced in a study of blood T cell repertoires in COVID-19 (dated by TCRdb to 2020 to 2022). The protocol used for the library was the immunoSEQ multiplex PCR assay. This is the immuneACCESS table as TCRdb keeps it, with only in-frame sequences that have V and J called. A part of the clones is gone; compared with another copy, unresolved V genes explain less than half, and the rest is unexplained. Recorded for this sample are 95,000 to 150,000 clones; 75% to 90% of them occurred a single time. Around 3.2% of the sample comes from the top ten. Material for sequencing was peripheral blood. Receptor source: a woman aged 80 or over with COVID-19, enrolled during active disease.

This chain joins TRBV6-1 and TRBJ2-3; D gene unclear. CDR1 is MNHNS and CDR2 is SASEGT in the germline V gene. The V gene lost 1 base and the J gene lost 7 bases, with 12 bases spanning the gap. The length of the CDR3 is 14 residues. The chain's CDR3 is CASSEVSGPYTQYF. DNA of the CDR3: TGTGCCAGCAGTGAAGTGAGTGGTCCCTATACGCAGTATTTT.

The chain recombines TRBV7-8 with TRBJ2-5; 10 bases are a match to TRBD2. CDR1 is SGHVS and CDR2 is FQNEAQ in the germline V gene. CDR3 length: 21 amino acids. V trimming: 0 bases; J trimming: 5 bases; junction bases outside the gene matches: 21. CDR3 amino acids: CASSLAQGAAQAGGPRETQYF. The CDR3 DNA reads TGTGCCAGCAGCTTAGCCCAGGGGGCCGCTCAAGCGGGAGGGCCCCGTGAGACCCAGTACTTC.

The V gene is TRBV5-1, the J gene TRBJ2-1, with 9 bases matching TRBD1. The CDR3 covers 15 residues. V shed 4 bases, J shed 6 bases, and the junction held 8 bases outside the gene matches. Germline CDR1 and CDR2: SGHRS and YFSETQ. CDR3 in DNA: TGCGCCAGCAGCGTAGGGACAGGGTCGGTCAATGAGCAGTTCTTC. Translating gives CASSVGTGSVNEQFF. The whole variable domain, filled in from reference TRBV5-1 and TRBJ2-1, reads KAGVTQTPRYLIKTRGQQVTLSCSPISGHRSVSWYQQTPGQGLQFLFEYFSETQRNKGNFPGRFSGRQFSNSRSEMNVSTLELGDSALYLCASSVGTGSVNEQFFGPGTRLTVL.

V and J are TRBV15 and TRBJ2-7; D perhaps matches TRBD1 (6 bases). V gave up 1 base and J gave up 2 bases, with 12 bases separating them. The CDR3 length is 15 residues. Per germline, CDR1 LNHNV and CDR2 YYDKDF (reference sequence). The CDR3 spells CATSRGGQFPYEQYF. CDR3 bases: TGTGCCACCAGCAGAGGGGGGCAGTTCCCCTACGAGCAGTACTTC.

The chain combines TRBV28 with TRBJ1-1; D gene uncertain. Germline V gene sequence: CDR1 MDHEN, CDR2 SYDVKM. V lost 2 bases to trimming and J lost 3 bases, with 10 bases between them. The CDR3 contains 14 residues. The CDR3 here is CASSLVRIDTEAFF. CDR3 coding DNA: TGTGCCAGCAGTTTAGTCCGTATAGACACTGAAGCTTTCTTT.

The CDR3 spells CASSGSREGSYEQYF. In DNA form, the CDR3 reads TGTGCCAGCAGCGGGAGCAGGGAGGGCTCCTACGAGCAGTACTTC. The rearrangement links TRBV7-2 to TRBJ2-7; 7 bases map to TRBD2. Per the germline V gene, CDR1 is SGHTA and CDR2 is FQGNSA. The trim removed 5 bases at V and 0 bases at J, leaving 7 bases unmatched. This CDR3 comprises 15 residues.

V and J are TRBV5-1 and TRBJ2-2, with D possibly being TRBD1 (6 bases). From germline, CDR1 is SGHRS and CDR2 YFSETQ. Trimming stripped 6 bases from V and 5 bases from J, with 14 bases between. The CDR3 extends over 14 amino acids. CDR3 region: CASMGVRGTGELFF. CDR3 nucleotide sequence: TGCGCCAGCATGGGTGTCAGGGGTACCGGGGAGCTGTTTTTT. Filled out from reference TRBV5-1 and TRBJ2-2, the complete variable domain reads KAGVTQTPRYLIKTRGQQVTLSCSPISGHRSVSWYQQTPGQGLQFLFEYFSETQRNKGNFPGRFSGRQFSNSRSEMNVSTLELGDSALYLCASMGVRGTGELFFGEGSRLTVL.

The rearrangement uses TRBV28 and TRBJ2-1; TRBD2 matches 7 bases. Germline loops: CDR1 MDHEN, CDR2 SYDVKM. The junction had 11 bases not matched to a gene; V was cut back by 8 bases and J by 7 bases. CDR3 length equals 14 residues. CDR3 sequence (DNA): TGTGCCAGCGAAGGGGCTAGCGGCCCGAATGAGCAGTTCTTC. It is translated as CASEGASGPNEQFF.

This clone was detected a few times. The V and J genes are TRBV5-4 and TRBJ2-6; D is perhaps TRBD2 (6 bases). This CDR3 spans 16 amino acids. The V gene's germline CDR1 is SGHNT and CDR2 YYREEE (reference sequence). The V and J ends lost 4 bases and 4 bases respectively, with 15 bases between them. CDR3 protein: CASSVGGPTGANVLTF. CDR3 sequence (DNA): TGTGCCAGCAGCGTCGGAGGGCCTACGGGGGCCAACGTCCTGACTTTC.

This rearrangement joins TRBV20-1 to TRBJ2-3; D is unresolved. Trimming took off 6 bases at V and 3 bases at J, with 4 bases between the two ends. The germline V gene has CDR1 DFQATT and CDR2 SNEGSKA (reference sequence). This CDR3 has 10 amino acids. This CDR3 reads CSAMTDTQYF. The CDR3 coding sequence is TGCAGTGCCATGACAGATACGCAGTATTTT.

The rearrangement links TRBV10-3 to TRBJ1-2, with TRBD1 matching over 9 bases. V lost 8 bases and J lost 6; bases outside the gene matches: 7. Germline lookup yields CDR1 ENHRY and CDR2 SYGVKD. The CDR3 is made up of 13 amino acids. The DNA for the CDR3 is TGTGCCATCCGGGGACAGGGTGTTGATGGCTACACCTTC. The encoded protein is CAIRGQGVDGYTF.

The DNA of the CDR3 is TGCGCCAGCCGTCCAGGGGGCACAGATACGCAGTATTTT. It codes for CASRPGGTDTQYF. The genes are TRBV5-1 and TRBJ2-3, with D maybe TRBD1 (6 bases). The CDR3 has 13 amino acids. CDR1 SGHRS and CDR2 YFSETQ come from the germline V gene. The V end was cut by 7 bases, the J end by 1 base, with 10 bases between.

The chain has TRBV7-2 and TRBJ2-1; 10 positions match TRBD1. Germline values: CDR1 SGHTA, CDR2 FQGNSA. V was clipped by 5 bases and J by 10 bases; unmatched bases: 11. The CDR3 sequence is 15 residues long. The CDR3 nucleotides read TGTGCCAGCAGCGTCCGGGACAGGGGCCTCGGGGAGCAGTTCTTC. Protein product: CASSVRDRGLGEQFF.

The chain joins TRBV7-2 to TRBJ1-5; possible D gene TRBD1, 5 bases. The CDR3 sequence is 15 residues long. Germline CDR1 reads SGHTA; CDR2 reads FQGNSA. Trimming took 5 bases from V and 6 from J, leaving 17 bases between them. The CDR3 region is CASSPAVTGVQPQHF. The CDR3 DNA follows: TGTGCCAGCAGCCCTGCGGTAACGGGGGTTCAGCCCCAGCATTTT.

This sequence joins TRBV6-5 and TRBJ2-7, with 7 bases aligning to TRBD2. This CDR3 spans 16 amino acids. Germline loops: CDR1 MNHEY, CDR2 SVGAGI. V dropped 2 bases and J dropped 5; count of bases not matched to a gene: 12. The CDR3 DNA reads TGTGCCAGCAGTTACCCCCACGGGGGAGGGCCGCACGAGCAGTACTTC. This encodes CASSYPHGGGPHEQYF.

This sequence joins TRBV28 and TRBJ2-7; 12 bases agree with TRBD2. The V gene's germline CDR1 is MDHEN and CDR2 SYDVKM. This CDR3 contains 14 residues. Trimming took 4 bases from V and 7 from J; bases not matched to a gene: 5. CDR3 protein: CASSSTGTSGEQYF. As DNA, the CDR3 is TGTGCCAGCAGTTCAACCGGGACTAGCGGGGAGCAGTACTTC. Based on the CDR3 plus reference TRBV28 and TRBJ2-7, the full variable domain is DVKVTQSSRYLVKRTGEKVFLECVQDMDHENMFWYRQDPGLGLRLIYFSYDVKMKEKGDIPEGYSVSREKKERFSLILESASTNQTSMYLCASSSTGTSGEQYFGPGTRLTVT.

CDR3 in amino acids: CASSSHPGQGIDQPQHF. CDR3 DNA: TGTGCCAGTAGTTCTCATCCGGGACAGGGTATCGATCAGCCCCAGCATTTT. The J gene is TRBJ1-5, the V gene TRBV19, with 9 positions matching TRBD1. This CDR3 is 17 amino acids long. After removal of 5 bases from V and 5 bases from J, the junction contained 13 bases not matched to a gene. Germline V gene data show CDR1 as LNHDA and CDR2 as SQIVND (reference sequence). The whole variable domain, filled in from reference TRBV19 and TRBJ1-5, reads DGGITQSPKYLFRKEGQNVTLSCEQNLNHDAMYWYRQDPGQGLRLIYYSQIVNDFQKGDIAEGYSVSREKKESFPLTVTSAQKNPTAFYLCASSSHPGQGIDQPQHFGDGTRLSIL.

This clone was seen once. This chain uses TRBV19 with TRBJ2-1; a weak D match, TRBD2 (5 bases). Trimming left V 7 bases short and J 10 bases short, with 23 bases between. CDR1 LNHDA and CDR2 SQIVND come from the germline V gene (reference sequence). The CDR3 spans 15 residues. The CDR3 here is CASTPTPSYEGEQFF. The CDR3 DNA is TGTGCCAGTACCCCGACTCCCAGCTATGAGGGAGAGCAGTTCTTC.

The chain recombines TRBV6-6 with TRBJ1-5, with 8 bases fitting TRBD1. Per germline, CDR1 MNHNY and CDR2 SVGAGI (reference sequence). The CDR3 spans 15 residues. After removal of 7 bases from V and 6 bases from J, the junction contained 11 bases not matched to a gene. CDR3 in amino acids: CASTSDRGWVQPQHF. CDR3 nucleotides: TGTGCCAGCACTTCCGACAGGGGTTGGGTTCAGCCCCAGCATTTT.

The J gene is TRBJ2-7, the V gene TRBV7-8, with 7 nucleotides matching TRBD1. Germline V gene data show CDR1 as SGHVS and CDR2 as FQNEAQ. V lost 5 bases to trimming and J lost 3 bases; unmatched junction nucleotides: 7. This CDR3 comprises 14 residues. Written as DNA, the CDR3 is TGTGCCAGCAGCCAAGGGACAGAGTTCTACGAGCAGTACTTC. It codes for CASSQGTEFYEQYF.

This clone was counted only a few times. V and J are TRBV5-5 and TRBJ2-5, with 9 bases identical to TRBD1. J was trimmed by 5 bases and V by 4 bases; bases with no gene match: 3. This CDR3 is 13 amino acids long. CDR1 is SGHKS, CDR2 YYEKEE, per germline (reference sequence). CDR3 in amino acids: CASSGGTGETQYF. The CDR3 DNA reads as TGTGCCAGCAGCGGAGGGACAGGGGAGACCCAGTACTTC.

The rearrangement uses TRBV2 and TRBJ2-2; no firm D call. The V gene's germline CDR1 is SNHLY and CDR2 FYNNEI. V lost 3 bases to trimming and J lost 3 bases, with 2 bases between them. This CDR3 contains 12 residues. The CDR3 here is CASSDYTGELFF. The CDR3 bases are TGTGCCAGCAGTGACTACACCGGGGAGCTGTTTTTT.

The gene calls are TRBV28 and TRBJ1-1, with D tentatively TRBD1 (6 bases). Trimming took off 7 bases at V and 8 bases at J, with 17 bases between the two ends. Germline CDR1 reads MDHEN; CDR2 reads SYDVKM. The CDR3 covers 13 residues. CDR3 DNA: TGTGCCAGCACCAAACAGGGTCTGAAGGAAGCTTTCTTT. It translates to CASTKQGLKEAFF.